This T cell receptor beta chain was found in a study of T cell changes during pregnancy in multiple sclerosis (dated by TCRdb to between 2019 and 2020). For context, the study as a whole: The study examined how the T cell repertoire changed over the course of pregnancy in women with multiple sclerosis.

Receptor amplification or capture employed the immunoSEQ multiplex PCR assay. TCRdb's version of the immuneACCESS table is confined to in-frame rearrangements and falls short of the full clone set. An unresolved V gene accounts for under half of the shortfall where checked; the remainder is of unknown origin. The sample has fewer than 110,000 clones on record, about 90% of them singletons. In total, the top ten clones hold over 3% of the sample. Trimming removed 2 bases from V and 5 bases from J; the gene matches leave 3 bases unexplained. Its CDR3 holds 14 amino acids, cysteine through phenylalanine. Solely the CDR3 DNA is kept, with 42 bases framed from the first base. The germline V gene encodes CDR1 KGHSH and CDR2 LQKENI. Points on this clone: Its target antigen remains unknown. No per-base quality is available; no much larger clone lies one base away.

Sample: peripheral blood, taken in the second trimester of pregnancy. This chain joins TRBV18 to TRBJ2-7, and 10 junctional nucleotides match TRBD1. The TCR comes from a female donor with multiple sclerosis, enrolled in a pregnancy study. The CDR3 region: CASSPKGQGNEQYF. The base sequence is TGTGCCAGCTCACCAAAGGGACAGGGGAACGAGCAGTACTTC. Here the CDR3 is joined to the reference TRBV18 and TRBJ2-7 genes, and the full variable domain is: NAGVMQNPRHLVRRRGQEARLRCSPMKGHSHVYWYRQLPEEGLKFMVYLQKENIIDESGMPKERFSAEFPKEGPSILRIQQVVRGDSAAYFCASSPKGQGNEQYFGPGTRLTVT.